The clone carrying this T cell receptor beta chain came up a few times. In TCRdb, the 5' RACE reads were re-called with MiXCR into one record per CDR3 protein. The sample shows about 64,000 distinct CDR3 sequences, about an eighth of them seen only once. With 3 bases removed from V and 2 bases from J, the gap between germline ends came to 12 bases. Germline CDR1 reads DFQATT; CDR2 reads SNEGSKA (reference sequence). This CDR3 spans 14 amino acids. The data were taken from a study of early T cells in non-severe SARS-CoV-2 infection. This chain uses TRBV20-1 with TRBJ2-3; D gene uncertain. The material sequenced was whole blood. The sequence was collected from an adult who was a healthcare worker with PCR-confirmed SARS-CoV-2 infection or an uninfected control (not recorded which). CDR3 loop: CSASARHLTDTQYF. DNA for the CDR3: TGCAGTGCTAGCGCCCGACACCTCACAGATACGCAGTATTTT.